These 32 T cell receptor beta chains were all obtained from the same sample, sequenced in a study. TCRdb redid the calling of the 5' RACE reads with MiXCR, one entry per CDR3 protein. There are about 57,000 distinct CDR3 sequences in the sample; around 28% occur only once, and 3.2% lies in the top ten. Material for sequencing was tumor-infiltrating memory CD4+ T cells sorted from the breast tumor. Subset here: memory CD4+ T cells, CD4+CD45RO+CD25-. The receptors were sampled from a female donor with breast cancer.

The table lists this clonotype with a few counts. The V call is TRBV20-1, the J call TRBJ2-5; 9 bases align to TRBD2. The CDR3 is 15 amino acids. The V gene's germline CDR1 is DFQATT and CDR2 SNEGSKA (reference sequence). V dropped 1 base and J dropped 5; count of bases not matched to a gene: 8. The CDR3, as DNA: TGCAGTGCTAGAGCACCGGGACTAGCTGGGGAGACCCAGTACTTC. It yields the protein CSARAPGLAGETQYF.

This clonotype has a count of ten or more. CDR3 sequence (DNA): TGTGCCAGCAGCTACCGACAGGGCACTGAAGCTTTCTTT. Encoded protein: CASSYRQGTEAFF. The chain carries TRBV7-2 and TRBJ1-1; 7 bases fit TRBD1. From germline, CDR1 is SGHTA and CDR2 FQGNSA. The CDR3 length is 13 residues. V was clipped by 4 bases and J by 4 bases; unmatched bases: 3.

This clonotype has only a few counts. V usage is TRBV6-1 and J usage is TRBJ2-5; D may be TRBD2 (5 bases). Germline V gives CDR1 MNHNS, CDR2 SASEGT. The CDR3 runs 14 residues. Trimming stripped 9 bases from V and 2 bases from J, with 16 bases between. Here the CDR3 DNA reads TGTGCCAGTGGGGAGAGCAGTTTACAAGAGACCCAGTACTTC. Protein: CASGESSLQETQYF.

This clonotype was recorded a few times. The chain joins TRBV10-2 to TRBJ2-7; possibly TRBD2 for D (5 bases). The CDR3 length is 14 residues. V lost 4 bases, J lost 2 bases, and 12 bases lay in between. Germline lookup yields CDR1 WSHSY and CDR2 SAAADI. The CDR3 region is CASSGTDSAYEQYF. DNA of the CDR3: TGCGCCAGCAGTGGTACGGACTCCGCCTACGAGCAGTACTTC.

The table lists this clonotype with many counts. This chain links TRBV7-2 with TRBJ1-2, with 8 bases fitting TRBD1. The CDR3 is made up of 16 amino acids. V was pared by 3 bases and J by 1 base, with 7 bases of the junction left unmatched. Germline-derived CDR1 and CDR2 are SGHTA and FQGNSA. The DNA of the CDR3 is TGTGCCAGCAGCTTTGTGGGGACAGGAAATAACTATGGCTACACCTTC. Translated, it gives CASSFVGTGNNYGYTF.

The genes are TRBV6-6 and TRBJ1-5, with 7 nucleotides matching TRBD1. V was clipped by 7 bases and J by 0 bases; unmatched bases: 3. The CDR3 contains 14 residues. Per germline, CDR1 MNHNY and CDR2 SVGAGI (reference sequence). CDR3 sequence reads: CASIGTDSNQPQHF. CDR3 bases: TGTGCCAGCATTGGGACAGATAGCAATCAGCCCCAGCATTTT.

This clonotype was recorded a few times. This chain uses TRBV20-1 with TRBJ2-5; perhaps TRBD2 as D (5 bases). Per the germline V gene, CDR1 is DFQATT and CDR2 is SNEGSKA (reference sequence). The germline V and J ends were trimmed by 0 bases and 2 bases, with 16 bases remaining between them. The CDR3 sequence is 16 residues long. The CDR3 DNA reads as TGCAGTGCTAGAGATAAATTTGGAACTAGTCAAGAGACCCAGTACTTC. Protein: CSARDKFGTSQETQYF.

The chain combines TRBV12-3 or TRBV12-4 with TRBJ2-5, with D tentatively TRBD2 (6 bases). V lost 8 bases and J lost 1, with 8 bases in between. The CDR3 length is 12 residues. The CDR3 spells CASGGGQETQYF. Here the CDR3 DNA reads TGTGCCAGCGGGGGAGGCCAAGAGACCCAGTACTTC.

The gene calls are TRBV29-1 and TRBJ1-1, with TRBD1 matching 7 bases. V dropped 6 bases and J dropped 5; count of bases not matched to a gene: 9. Germline CDR1 is SQVTM and CDR2 is ANQGSEA. This CDR3 is built from 13 residues. CDR3 loop: CSVQRDSWTEAFF. Written as DNA, the CDR3 is TGCAGCGTCCAAAGGGACAGTTGGACTGAAGCTTTCTTT.

This chain links TRBV5-1 with TRBJ2-5; TRBD1 is a possible D gene (5 bases). The CDR3 totals 15 residues. The V end was cut by 0 bases, the J end by 3 bases, with 12 bases between. Germline V gene sequence: CDR1 SGHRS, CDR2 YFSETQ. In DNA, the CDR3 is TGCGCCAGCAGCTTGGCTGCCACAGGAGAAGAGACCCAGTACTTC. Amino acid sequence: CASSLAATGEETQYF.

This clonotype was detected ten times or more. The rearrangement joins TRBV7-9 to TRBJ1-2; D uncertain. Germline-derived CDR1 and CDR2 are SEHNR and FQNEAQ (reference sequence). The germline V and J ends were trimmed by 5 bases and 9 bases, with 13 bases remaining between them. The CDR3 runs 12 residues. This chain's CDR3 is CASSIDESSYTF. The CDR3 bases are TGTGCCAGCAGCATCGACGAGAGCAGCTACACCTTC.

This clonotype was counted between two and nine times. This chain uses TRBV20-1 with TRBJ1-1; tentative D call: TRBD1 (6 bases). From germline, CDR1 is DFQATT and CDR2 SNEGSKA (reference sequence). Trimming removed 6 bases from V and 9 bases from J, with 14 bases in between. The CDR3 spans 11 residues. CDR3 region: CSAIWGRQAFF. The CDR3 DNA reads TGCAGTGCGATTTGGGGGCGTCAAGCTTTCTTT.

This clonotype was counted between two and nine times. This rearrangement joins TRBV29-1 to TRBJ1-2, with D maybe TRBD1 (5 bases). The V gene lost 3 bases and the J gene lost 8 bases, with 16 bases spanning the gap. The V gene's germline CDR1 is SQVTM and CDR2 ANQGSEA. The CDR3 consists of 13 residues. The CDR3, as DNA: TGCAGCGTTGAGGTTAGGGGTGGTCTGGGCTACACCTTC. It is translated as CSVEVRGGLGYTF.

This clonotype was detected a few times. The CDR3: CATSIGGETQYF. CDR3 sequence (DNA): TGTGCCACCAGTATAGGGGGAGAGACCCAGTACTTC. The chain couples TRBV24-1 to TRBJ2-5, with a possible D match to TRBD1 (6 bases). From germline, CDR1 is KGHDR and CDR2 SFDVKD. V was trimmed by 6 bases and J by 4 bases, leaving 8 bases between them. The CDR3 is 12 amino acids.

V is TRBV5-1 and J is TRBJ2-1; 7 bases fit TRBD2. This CDR3 region has 15 residues. Trimming at V came to 7 bases and at J to 0 bases, leaving 7 bases not matched to a gene. Per germline, CDR1 SGHRS and CDR2 YFSETQ. DNA for the CDR3: TGCGCCAGCTCTACTAGCGTGAGCTCCTACAATGAGCAGTTCTTC. Protein product: CASSTSVSSYNEQFF.

The CDR3 nucleotides read TGTGCCAGCAGCTTGGCCTACAGCGGGGACGGCACAGATACGCAGTATTTT. It codes for CASSLAYSGDGTDTQYF. This chain uses TRBV7-2 with TRBJ2-3; 7 bases line up with TRBD2. With 3 bases clipped from V and 1 base from J, the junction kept 10 bases outside the gene matches. This CDR3 is built from 17 residues. Germline CDR1 and CDR2: SGHTA and FQGNSA.

This clonotype has only a few counts. V is TRBV5-1 and J is TRBJ2-3; tentatively, D is TRBD2 (5 bases). The V gene lost 7 bases and the J gene lost 4 bases, with 19 bases spanning the gap. CDR3 length: 15 residues. Germline V gene sequence: CDR1 SGHRS, CDR2 YFSETQ. The CDR3 sequence is CASSSSGTKADTQYF. CDR3 nucleotide sequence: TGCGCCAGCTCTTCAAGCGGAACAAAAGCAGATACGCAGTATTTT.

The rearrangement links TRBV20-1 to TRBJ2-1, with D perhaps matching TRBD2 (6 bases). Germline V gene lookup returns CDR1 DFQATT and CDR2 SNEGSKA (reference sequence). CDR3 size: 15 residues. The V gene lost 3 bases and the J gene lost 5 bases, with 17 bases spanning the gap. For the CDR3, the DNA is TGCAGTGCTAGTCAGGCGGGAATACCGAACAATGAGCAGTTCTTC. It specifies CSASQAGIPNNEQFF.

This clonotype showed up just a few times. CDR3 residues: CSARVAYRTYNEQFF. CDR3 nucleotide sequence: TGCAGTGCTAGAGTCGCTTACCGCACCTACAATGAGCAGTTCTTC. This chain connects TRBV20-1 to TRBJ2-1, with D unresolved. CDR1 is DFQATT and CDR2 is SNEGSKA in the germline V gene (reference sequence). Trimming took 1 base from V and 2 from J, leaving 12 bases between them. The CDR3 consists of 15 residues.

Written as DNA, the CDR3 is TGTGCCAGCAGCCAAGCGAGGCGGGGGGGTTCCTACAATGAGCAGTTCTTC. Protein sequence: CASSQARRGGSYNEQFF. The chain carries TRBV3-1 and TRBJ2-1, with TRBD2 matching 9 bases. Germline-derived CDR1 and CDR2 are LGHDT and YNNKEL (reference sequence). The CDR3 consists of 17 residues. Trimming removed 1 base from V and 1 base from J; junction bases left unmatched: 5.

To note about this clonotype: Germline and junction disagree at one end, which may indicate a read error. Here the CDR3 DNA reads TGTGCCAGCAGCCTCGGGACAGGGCCCTACAATGATCAGTTCTTC. It specifies CASSLGTGPYNDQFF. The chain has TRBV7-2 and TRBJ2-1; 9 nucleotides agree with TRBD1. Looked up from germline, CDR1 is SGHTA and CDR2 is FQGNSA. The CDR3 is 15 amino acids.

This clonotype was detected a few times. This sequence joins TRBV7-2 and TRBJ2-3; a possible D gene is TRBD2 (6 bases). Trimming stripped 5 bases from V and 11 bases from J, with 20 bases between. CDR3 size: 14 residues. Germline CDR1 is SGHTA and CDR2 is FQGNSA. CDR3 bases: TGTGCCAGCAGCCCAGGTGGGACTTCACCGAGGCAGTATTTT. Amino acid sequence: CASSPGGTSPRQYF.

This clonotype was counted only a few times. This sequence joins TRBV5-1 and TRBJ2-7; 11 nucleotides agree with TRBD1. The CDR3 covers 15 residues. After removal of 4 bases from V and 1 base from J, the junction contained 4 bases not matched to a gene. Germline V lookup: CDR1 SGHRS, CDR2 YFSETQ. The DNA for the CDR3 is TGCGCCAGCAGCGGGACAGGGGGAAGGTCCTACGAGCAGTACTTC. Translation gives CASSGTGGRSYEQYF.

The rearrangement joins TRBV7-9 to TRBJ1-1; D is uncertain. V was pared by 4 bases and J by 6 bases, with 12 bases between. This CDR3 is built from 13 residues. Germline assignment: CDR1 SEHNR and CDR2 FQNEAQ (reference sequence). The CDR3 loop is CASSSQKGSEAFF. CDR3 bases: TGTGCCAGCAGCTCCCAGAAGGGCTCTGAAGCTTTCTTT. Looking up the rest from reference TRBV7-9 and TRBJ1-1 gives the full variable domain: DTGVSQNPRHKITKRGQNVTFRCDPISEHNRLYWYRQTLGQGPEFLTYFQNEAQLEKSRLLSDRFSAERPKGSFSTLEIQRTEQGDSAMYLCASSSQKGSEAFFGQGTRLTVV.

The rearrangement links TRBV5-1 to TRBJ2-1; 12 bases line up with TRBD2. Germline V gene sequence: CDR1 SGHRS, CDR2 YFSETQ. With V trimmed by 3 bases and J by 4 bases, 11 bases remained unmatched. The CDR3 has 18 residues. The CDR3 loop reads CASSSPPRTSGIYNEQFF. CDR3 DNA sequence: TGCGCCAGCAGCTCACCCCCAAGGACTAGCGGGATTTACAATGAGCAGTTCTTC.

The chain couples TRBV6-1 to TRBJ2-5; 8 bases are a match to TRBD1. Trimming took 6 bases from V and 2 from J; bases not matched to a gene: 2. From germline, CDR1 is MNHNS and CDR2 SASEGT. CDR3 length: 13 residues. This CDR3 reads CASSRDRQETQYF. The CDR3 DNA is TGTGCCAGCAGCCGGGACAGGCAAGAGACCCAGTACTTC.

V and J are TRBV7-3 and TRBJ2-5; no definite D call. The V and J ends lost 2 bases and 0 bases respectively, with 4 bases between them. Germline CDR1 is SGHTA and CDR2 is FQGTGA. The CDR3 runs 13 residues. The CDR3 here is CASSLLYQETQYF. In DNA, the CDR3 is TGTGCCAGCAGCTTATTATACCAAGAGACCCAGTACTTC.

This clonotype was recorded a few times. The chain joins TRBV5-1 to TRBJ2-1, with TRBD2 matching over 7 bases. The V gene end was trimmed by 6 bases and the J gene end by 6 bases; junction bases not matched to a gene: 12. Germline-derived CDR1 and CDR2 are SGHRS and YFSETQ. This CDR3 spans 15 amino acids. DNA for the CDR3: TGCGCCAGCAAGAGGGAGGGCGAAATCTTCAATGAGCAGTTCTTC. Protein product: CASKREGEIFNEQFF.

On this clonotype itself: A much more abundant neighbour one base away suggests this may be a read error. V usage is TRBV12-3 or TRBV12-4 and J usage is TRBJ1-1, with D hard to call. The CDR3 length is 13 residues. Written as DNA, the CDR3 is TGTGCCAGCAGGACGGACGGTCCCGGGCAGGCTGTCTTT. Amino acids: CASRTDGPGQAVF.

This clonotype was detected ten times or more. V usage is TRBV28 and J usage is TRBJ2-1; maybe TRBD2 (5 bases). The CDR3 contains 14 residues. The germline V and J ends were trimmed by 1 base and 5 bases, with 9 bases remaining between them. CDR1 MDHEN and CDR2 SYDVKM come from the germline V gene. CDR3: CASSLLRDNNEQFF. DNA of the CDR3: TGTGCCAGCAGTTTATTACGGGATAACAATGAGCAGTTCTTC.

The chain employs TRBV5-1 and TRBJ2-5; 8 bases are shared with TRBD1. The CDR3 runs 14 residues. CDR1 SGHRS and CDR2 YFSETQ come from the germline V gene. With 3 bases clipped from V and 4 bases from J, the junction kept 5 bases outside the gene matches. CDR3 DNA sequence: TGCGCCAGCAGCTCCGGGACAGGAGGAGAGACCCAGTACTTC. This translates into CASSSGTGGETQYF.

The genes are TRBV5-1 and TRBJ2-7; TRBD1 is a possible D gene (6 bases). CDR3 length: 15 residues. In germline, CDR1 is SGHRS, CDR2 YFSETQ. Trimming took off 0 bases at V and 6 bases at J, with 16 bases between the two ends. The CDR3 loop reads CASSLAGHKDGEQYF. For the CDR3, the DNA is TGCGCCAGCAGCTTGGCGGGACACAAGGATGGCGAGCAGTACTTC. The whole variable domain, filled in from reference TRBV5-1 and TRBJ2-7, reads KAGVTQTPRYLIKTRGQQVTLSCSPISGHRSVSWYQQTPGQGLQFLFEYFSETQRNKGNFPGRFSGRQFSNSRSEMNVSTLELGDSALYLCASSLAGHKDGEQYFGPGTRLTVT.